This T cell receptor beta chain was recovered during a study of T cell repertoires in cytomegalovirus infection. TCRdb itself ran the reads through MiXCR, one entry per CDR3 protein. The sample consists of just under 550,000 distinct CDR3 sequences, more than 25% of them appearing once. The V end lost 8 bases, the J end lost 3 bases, and 11 bases lay between the germline ends. The length of the CDR3 is 13 residues. In this sample, this clonotype turned up a few times. The TCR originated in a human donor in good health (CMV status not recorded). Some clones in this sample may be carry-over from other donors' samples. The chain uses TRBV12-3 or TRBV12-4 and TRBJ1-5; D unclear. Material for sequencing was PBMCs. CDR3 DNA sequence: TGTGCCAGCCGAAACAGATTCAATCAGCCCCAGCATTTT. This sequence encodes CASRNRFNQPQHF.